The rows below give T cell receptor beta chains drawn from one sample of a study of control samples from healthy donors and cancer patients. TCRdb's copy holds only in-frame clones and misses some; the assay was immunoSEQ multiplex PCR. Of about 59,000 clones in the sample, 92% were seen once. The sample taken for sequencing was PBMCs. These receptors came from a man aged 35-49 years with colorectal cancer. Each CDR3 is given with its conserved first and last residue. D genes are given only for firm matches. Size values are once, few and many counts, or a class for expanded clones, and some rows have none.

V	D	J	size	CDR3	DNA
TRBV7-9	.	TRBJ1-1	.	CASSLVGEGDEAFF	TGTGCCAGCAGCTTAGTCGGGGAGGGGGATGAAGCTTTCTTT
TRBV25-1	.	TRBJ1-2	.	CASSGPLWGYTF	TGTGCCAGCAGTGGGCCACTATGGGGCTACACCTTC
TRBV9	.	TRBJ1-2	.	CASSAGTHYGYTF	TGTGCCAGCAGTGCCGGGACCCACTATGGCTACACCTTC
TRBV7-2	.	TRBJ2-5	.	CASSPNTGETQYF	TGTGCCAGCAGCCCCAATACCGGGGAGACCCAGTACTTC
TRBV5-1	TRBD1	TRBJ2-7	.	CASSARVGDSGQLVRYF	TGCGCCAGCAGCGCGAGGGTCGGGGACAGTGGACAATTGGTACGGTACTTC
TRBV2	TRBD1	TRBJ1-6	.	CASSAPGGTNNSPLHF	TGTGCCAGCAGTGCACCAGGGGGAACAAATAATTCACCCCTCCACTTT
TRBV7-2	TRBD1	TRBJ2-7	.	CASSRGTGAYYEQYF	TGTGCCAGCAGCCGTGGGACAGGGGCTTACTACGAGCAGTACTTC
TRBV6-2/TRBV6-3	.	TRBJ2-7	.	CASSYSILTPMREQYF	TGTGCCAGCAGTTATTCGATCCTGACTCCGATGCGGGAGCAGTACTTC
TRBV19	.	TRBJ1-5	.	CASSNFGGRGHF	TGTGCCAGTAGTAATTTCGGGGGCAGGGGGCATTTT
TRBV5-4	.	TRBJ2-7	.	CASSLKGSHYEQYF	TGTGCCAGCAGCTTGAAGGGGTCCCACTACGAGCAGTACTTC
TRBV10-2	TRBD1	TRBJ2-7	.	CASPGTGPHEQYF	TGCGCCAGTCCCGGGACAGGGCCGCACGAGCAGTACTTC
TRBV30	TRBD1	TRBJ1-1	.	CAWSVATGVVAEAFF	TGTGCCTGGAGTGTAGCGACAGGGGTGGTGGCTGAAGCTTTCTTT
TRBV5-1	TRBD1	TRBJ1-2	.	CASSSDRGHGYTF	TGCGCCAGCAGCTCTGACAGGGGGCATGGCTACACCTTC
TRBV4-1	.	TRBJ2-7	.	CASSQDMQGYEQYF	TGCGCCAGCAGCCAAGATATGCAGGGGTACGAGCAGTACTTC
TRBV4-2	.	TRBJ2-3	.	CASSLVGTDTQYF	TGTGCCAGCAGCCTCGTCGGCACAGATACGCAGTATTTT
TRBV6-5	.	TRBJ2-7	.	CASSLDKTRDEQYF	TGTGCCAGCAGTCTGGACAAAACGAGGGACGAGCAGTACTTC
TRBV19	TRBD1	TRBJ2-2	.	CAIKDRVGGTGELFF	TGTGCCATAAAGGACAGGGTCGGGGGCACCGGGGAGCTGTTTTTT
TRBV5-1	TRBD1	TRBJ2-3	.	CASSSGQGADTQYF	TGCGCCAGCAGCTCGGGACAGGGCGCAGATACGCAGTATTTT
TRBV2	.	TRBJ1-6	.	CASSGEQLRSPLHF	TGTGCCAGCAGTGGTGAACAACTAAGGTCACCCCTCCACTTT
TRBV6-5	.	TRBJ1-1	few	CASSPSGGRAEAFF	TGTGCCAGCAGCCCGTCGGGTGGTCGGGCTGAAGCTTTCTTT
TRBV5-8	TRBD1	TRBJ2-3	.	CASSLQQGARDTQYF	TGTGCCAGCAGCTTGCAACAGGGGGCCAGAGATACGCAGTATTTT
TRBV2	TRBD2	TRBJ2-4	.	CASRGTSGGRNIQYF	TGTGCCAGCAGGGGAACTAGCGGGGGTCGTAACATTCAGTACTTC
TRBV27	TRBD2	TRBJ2-7	.	CASRSGAGGLWEQYF	TGTGCCAGCCGATCAGGCGCGGGGGGGCTATGGGAGCAGTACTTC
TRBV9	.	TRBJ2-5	.	CASSGGGTKETQYF	TGTGCCAGCAGCGGAGGGGGTACCAAAGAGACCCAGTACTTC
TRBV5-8	.	TRBJ1-5	.	CASRGTSGQPQHF	TGTGCCAGCAGGGGGACGTCTGGTCAGCCCCAGCATTTT
TRBV7-3	.	TRBJ2-1	.	CASRPGLDGDEQFF	TGTGCCAGCAGGCCGGGCCTCGATGGGGATGAGCAGTTCTTC
TRBV5-1	TRBD2	TRBJ2-2	.	CASSLLAGGAGELFF	TGCGCCAGCAGCTTGCTCGCGGGGGGGGCCGGGGAGCTGTTTTTT
TRBV30	TRBD1	TRBJ1-5	.	CAWSEGTGGFSNQPQHF	TGTGCCTGGAGCGAGGGGACAGGGGGATTTAGCAATCAGCCCCAGCATTTT
TRBV11-3	.	TRBJ2-1	once	CASSLGASRVDEQFF	TGTGCCAGCAGCTTAGGGGCTAGTAGAGTTGATGAGCAGTTCTTC
TRBV7-2	.	TRBJ2-3	.	CASSLDRLADTQYF	TGTGCCAGCAGCTTAGATCGATTGGCAGATACGCAGTATTTT